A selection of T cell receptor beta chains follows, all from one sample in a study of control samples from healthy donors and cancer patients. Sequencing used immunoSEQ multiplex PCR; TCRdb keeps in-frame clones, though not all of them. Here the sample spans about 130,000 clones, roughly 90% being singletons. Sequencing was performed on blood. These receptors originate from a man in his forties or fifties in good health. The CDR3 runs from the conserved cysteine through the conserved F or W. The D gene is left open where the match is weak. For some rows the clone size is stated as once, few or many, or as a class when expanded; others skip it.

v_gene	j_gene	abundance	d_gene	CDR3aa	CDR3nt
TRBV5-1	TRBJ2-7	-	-	CASSLGRGEQYF	TGCGCCAGCAGCTTGGGCAGGGGAGAGCAGTACTTC
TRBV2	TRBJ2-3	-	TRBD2	CASRARTSGGAADTQYF	TGTGCCAGCAGGGCCCGGACTAGCGGGGGGGCCGCGGATACGCAGTATTTT
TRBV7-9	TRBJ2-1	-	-	CASSLGSYLNEQFF	TGTGCCAGCAGCTTAGGCTCCTATCTCAATGAGCAGTTCTTC
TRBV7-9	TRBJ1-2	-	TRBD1	CASSSGTEVVGRYGYTF	TGTGCCAGCAGTTCCGGGACAGAGGTTGTAGGCCGATATGGCTACACCTTC
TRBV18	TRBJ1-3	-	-	CASSPDFSGNTIYF	TGTGCCAGCTCACCGGACTTCTCTGGAAACACCATATATTTT
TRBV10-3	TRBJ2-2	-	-	CAMGGQYTGELFF	TGTGCCATGGGGGGACAGTACACCGGGGAGCTGTTTTTT
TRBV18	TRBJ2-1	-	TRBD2	CASSPVGLAGTYNEQFF	TGTGCCAGCTCACCAGTAGGACTAGCGGGAACCTACAATGAGCAGTTCTTC
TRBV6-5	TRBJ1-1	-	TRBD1	CASSPRTGGISEAFF	TGTGCCAGCAGTCCCCGGACAGGGGGCATCAGTGAAGCTTTCTTT
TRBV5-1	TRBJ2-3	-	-	CASSLILEGTQYF	TGCGCCAGCAGCTTGATTCTGGAAGGTACGCAGTATTTT
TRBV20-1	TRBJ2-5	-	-	CSLPTRETQYF	TGCAGCCTCCCCACGAGAGAGACCCAGTACTTC
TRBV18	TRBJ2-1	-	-	CASSPLTIGGDRVKYNEQFF	TGTGCCAGCTCACCTCTCACAATCGGGGGGGACAGGGTAAAATACAATGAGCAGTTCTTC
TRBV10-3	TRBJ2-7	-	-	CAINPGPSYEQYF	TGTGCCATCAACCCGGGGCCCTCCTACGAGCAGTACTTC
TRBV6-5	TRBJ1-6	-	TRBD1	CASSRDRADSPLHF	TGTGCCAGCAGCCGGGACAGGGCGGATTCACCCCTCCACTTT
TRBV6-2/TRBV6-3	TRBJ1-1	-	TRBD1	CASSNRGPTEAFF	TGTGCCAGCAGTAACAGGGGTCCCACTGAAGCTTTCTTT
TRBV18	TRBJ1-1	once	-	CASSPYTGQEGDTEAFF	TGTGCCAGCTCGCCCTACACAGGGCAGGAGGGGGACACTGAAGCTTTCTTT
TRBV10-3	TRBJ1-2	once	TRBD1	CAIGGPTGNYGYTF	TGTGCCATCGGAGGACCGACAGGGAACTATGGCTACACCTTC
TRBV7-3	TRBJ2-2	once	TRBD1	CASSADRGSTGELFF	TGTGCCAGCAGCGCGGACAGGGGTTCCACCGGGGAGCTGTTTTTT
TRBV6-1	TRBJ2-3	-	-	CASSEFFRDLTDTQYF	TGTGCCAGCAGTGAATTTTTCAGGGACCTCACAGATACGCAGTATTTT
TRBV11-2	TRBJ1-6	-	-	CASSLRYNSPLHF	TGTGCCAGCAGCCTTCGTTACAATTCACCCCTCCACTTT
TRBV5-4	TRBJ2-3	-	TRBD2	CASRASGGAADTQYF	TGTGCCAGCAGGGCGAGCGGGGGGGCGGCGGATACGCAGTATTTT
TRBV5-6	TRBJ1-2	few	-	CASSWEGRRPYGYTF	TGTGCCAGCAGCTGGGAGGGGCGGCGGCCCTATGGCTACACCTTC
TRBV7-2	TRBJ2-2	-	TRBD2	CASSLRLAGAGTGELFF	TGTGCCAGCAGCTTAAGGCTAGCGGGGGCGGGCACCGGGGAGCTGTTTTTT
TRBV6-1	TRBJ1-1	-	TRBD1	CASSEYGDRGNTEAFF	TGTGCCAGCAGTGAATATGGGGACAGGGGAAACACTGAAGCTTTCTTT
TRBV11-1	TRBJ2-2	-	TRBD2	CASSHPSGGAAGELFF	TGTGCCAGCAGCCACCCGAGCGGGGGGGCGGCCGGGGAGCTGTTTTTT
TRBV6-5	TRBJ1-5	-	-	CASKTGNQPQHF	TGTGCCAGCAAGACGGGGAATCAGCCCCAGCATTTT
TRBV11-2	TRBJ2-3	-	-	CASSLGTPTDTQYF	TGTGCCAGCAGCCTTGGGACTCCCACAGATACGCAGTATTTT
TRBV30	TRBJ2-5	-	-	CAWRRTGLGAQYF	TGTGCCTGGAGGCGCACGGGGTTAGGGGCCCAGTACTTC
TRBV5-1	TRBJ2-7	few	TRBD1	CASRYDRGPYEQYF	TGCGCCAGCAGGTATGACAGGGGCCCCTACGAGCAGTACTTC
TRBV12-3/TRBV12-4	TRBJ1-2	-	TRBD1	CASSVQGGSGYTF	TGTGCCAGCAGTGTACAGGGGGGGTCTGGCTACACCTTC
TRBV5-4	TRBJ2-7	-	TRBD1	CASSKGQGGGEQYF	TGTGCCAGCAGCAAAGGACAGGGGGGCGGCGAGCAGTACTTC
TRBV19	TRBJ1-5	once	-	CASNAGGIVEQPQHF	TGTGCCAGTAACGCGGGGGGGATTGTAGAACAGCCCCAGCATTTT
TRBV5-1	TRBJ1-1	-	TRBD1	CAGSLGARTGGYTEAFF	TGCGCCGGCAGCTTGGGAGCTCGGACAGGGGGTTACACTGAAGCTTTCTTT
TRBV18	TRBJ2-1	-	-	CASSPPLWGGVNEQFF	TGTGCCAGCTCACCACCGTTGTGGGGGGGCGTCAATGAGCAGTTCTTC
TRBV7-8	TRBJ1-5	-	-	CASSPRSNQPQHF	TGTGCCAGCAGCCCGCGGAGTAATCAGCCCCAGCATTTT
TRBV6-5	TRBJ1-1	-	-	CASSRKHDTEAFF	TGTGCCAGCAGCCGTAAACACGACACTGAAGCTTTCTTT
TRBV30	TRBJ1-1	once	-	CAWSVYGGPWTEAFF	TGTGCCTGGAGTGTATACGGGGGGCCGTGGACTGAAGCTTTCTTT
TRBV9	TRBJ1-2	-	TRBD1	CASSLGQGGYGYTF	TGTGCCAGCAGCTTGGGACAGGGAGGTTATGGCTACACCTTC
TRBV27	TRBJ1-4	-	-	CASSLTAATNEKLFF	TGTGCCAGCAGTTTGACAGCTGCAACTAATGAAAAACTGTTTTTT
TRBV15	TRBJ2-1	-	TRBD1	CATSRRVTGGLEQFF	TGTGCCACCAGCAGACGTGTGACAGGGGGGCTTGAGCAGTTCTTC
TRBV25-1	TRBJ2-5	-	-	CASAPGRAQETQYF	TGTGCCAGCGCCCCGGGGCGTGCCCAAGAGACCCAGTACTTC
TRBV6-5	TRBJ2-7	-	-	CASGRLSYEQYF	TGTGCCAGCGGACGGCTATCCTACGAGCAGTACTTC
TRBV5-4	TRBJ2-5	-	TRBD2	CASSLVSSGGQETQYF	TGTGCCAGCAGCTTGGTATCTTCGGGGGGCCAAGAGACCCAGTACTTC
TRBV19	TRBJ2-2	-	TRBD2	CASSIWSGGAPGELFF	TGTGCCAGTAGTATATGGAGCGGGGGGGCGCCCGGGGAGCTGTTTTTT
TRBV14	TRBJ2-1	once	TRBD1	CASSQSGTASYNEQFF	TGTGCCAGCAGCCAATCCGGGACAGCGAGTTACAATGAGCAGTTCTTC
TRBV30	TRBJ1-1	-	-	CAVDKNTEAFF	TGTGCCGTGGACAAGAACACTGAAGCTTTCTTT
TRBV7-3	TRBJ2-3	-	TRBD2	CASRLSGGADTQYF	TGTGCCAGCCGACTTAGCGGGGGGGCAGACACGCAGTATTTT
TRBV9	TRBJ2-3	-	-	CASSVDQGSTDTQYF	TGTGCCAGCAGCGTAGACCAGGGGAGCACAGATACGCAGTATTTT
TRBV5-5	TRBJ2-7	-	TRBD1	CASSLAGTAYEQYF	TGTGCCAGCAGCTTGGCAGGGACAGCCTACGAGCAGTACTTC
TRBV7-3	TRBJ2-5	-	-	CASSPRYQETQYF	TGTGCCAGCAGCCCCCGGTACCAAGAGACCCAGTACTTC
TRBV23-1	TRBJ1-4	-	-	CASSRHSTNEKLFF	TGCGCCAGCAGTCGGCACAGCACAAATGAAAAACTGTTTTTT
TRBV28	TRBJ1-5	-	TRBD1	CASSPGTGEQPQHF	TGTGCCAGCAGCCCAGGGACAGGAGAACAGCCCCAGCATTTT
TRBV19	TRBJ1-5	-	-	CASSGRGSNQPQHF	TGTGCCAGTAGTGGCCGAGGCAGCAATCAGCCCCAGCATTTT
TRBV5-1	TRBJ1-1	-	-	CASSKSGRSRTFF	TGCGCCAGCAGCAAATCCGGACGGTCGCGAACTTTCTTT
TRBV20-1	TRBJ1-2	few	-	CRPPRVPGYTF	TGCAGGCCCCCCAGGGTCCCTGGCTACACCTTC
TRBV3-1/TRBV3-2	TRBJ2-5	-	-	CASSQGPTSQETQYF	TGTGCCAGCAGCCAAGGGCCGACCTCGCAAGAGACCCAGTACTTC
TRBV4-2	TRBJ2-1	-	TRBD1	CASRRDRISYNEQFF	TGTGCCAGCAGACGGGACAGGATAAGCTACAATGAGCAGTTCTTC
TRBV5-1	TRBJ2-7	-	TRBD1	CASSLESQGADEQYF	TGCGCCAGCAGCTTGGAATCGCAGGGGGCCGACGAGCAGTACTTC
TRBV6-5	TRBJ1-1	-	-	CASSYRPKGTEAFF	TGTGCCAGCAGTTATAGGCCGAAGGGCACTGAAGCTTTCTTT
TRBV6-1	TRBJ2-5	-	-	CASSEESGGQETQYF	TGTGCCAGCAGTGAAGAGAGTGGCGGACAAGAGACCCAGTACTTC
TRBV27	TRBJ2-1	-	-	CASSLGYEQFF	TGTGCCAGCAGCCTAGGGTATGAGCAGTTCTTC